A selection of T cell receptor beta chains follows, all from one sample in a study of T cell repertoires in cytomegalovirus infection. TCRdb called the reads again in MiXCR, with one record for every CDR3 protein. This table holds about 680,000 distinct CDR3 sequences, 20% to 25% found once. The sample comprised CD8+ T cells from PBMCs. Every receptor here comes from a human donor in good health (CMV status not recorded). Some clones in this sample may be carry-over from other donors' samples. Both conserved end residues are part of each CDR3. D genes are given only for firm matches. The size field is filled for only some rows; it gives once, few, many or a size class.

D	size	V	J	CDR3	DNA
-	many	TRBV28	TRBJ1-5	CASSSQGRGQHF	TGTGCCAGCAGTTCACAGGGTCGAGGTCAGCATTTT
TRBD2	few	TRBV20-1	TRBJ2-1	CSASLAGGGGNEQFF	TGCAGTGCCTCCCTAGCGGGGGGGGGGGGCAATGAGCAGTTCTTC
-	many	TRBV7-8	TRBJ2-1	CASSPRLVTRENEQFF	TGTGCCAGCAGCCCAAGACTAGTAACAAGGGAGAATGAGCAGTTCTTC
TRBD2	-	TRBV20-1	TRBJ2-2	CSAKGGRIGELFF	TGCAGTGCGAAGGGAGGGAGGATCGGGGAGCTGTTTTTT
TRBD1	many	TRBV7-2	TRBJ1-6	CASSLRDRESYNSPLHF	TGTGCCAGCAGCTTAAGGGACAGGGAGTCGTATAATTCACCCCTCCACTTT
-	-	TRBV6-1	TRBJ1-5	CASTQRGSDQPQHF	TGTGCCAGCACCCAAAGGGGCTCGGATCAGCCCCAGCATTTT
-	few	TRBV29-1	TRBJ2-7	CSVDRGDTYEQYF	TGCAGCGTTGATAGGGGGGATACCTACGAGCAGTACTTC
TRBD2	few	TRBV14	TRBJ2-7	CASSQDPVHVGLASYEQYF	TGTGCCAGCAGCCAAGATCCGGTTCACGTGGGACTAGCCTCCTACGAGCAGTACTTC
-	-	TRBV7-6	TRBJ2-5	CASSHTTEQETQYF	TGTGCCAGCAGCCATACGACAGAACAAGAGACCCAGTACTTC
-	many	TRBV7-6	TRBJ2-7	CASSLANGDSYEQYF	TGTGCCAGCAGCTTAGCGAACGGAGACTCCTACGAGCAGTACTTC
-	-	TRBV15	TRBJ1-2	CATSSLNDRNYGYTF	TGTGCCACCAGCAGCCTCAACGACAGGAACTATGGCTACACCTTC
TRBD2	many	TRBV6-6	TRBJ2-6	CASSYWSLAGGNGANVLTF	TGTGCCAGCAGTTACTGGAGTCTAGCGGGGGGAAATGGGGCCAACGTCCTGACTTTC
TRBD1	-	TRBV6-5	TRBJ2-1	CASSYGSGTVAYNEQFF	TGTGCCAGCAGTTACGGTTCGGGGACAGTTGCCTACAATGAGCAGTTCTTC
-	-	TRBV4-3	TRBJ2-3	CASSQDSQGGSDTQYF	TGCGCCAGCAGCCAAGATAGCCAGGGGGGATCAGATACGCAGTATTTT
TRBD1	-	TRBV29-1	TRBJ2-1	CSVETGEMSNEQFF	TGCAGCGTTGAGACAGGGGAAATGAGCAATGAGCAGTTCTTC
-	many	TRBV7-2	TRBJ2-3	CASSSLGDWYF	TGTGCCAGCAGCTCCCTCGGGGACTGGTATTTT
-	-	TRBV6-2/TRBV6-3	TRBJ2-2	CATLVPGELFF	TGTGCCACCCTAGTCCCCGGGGAGCTGTTTTTT
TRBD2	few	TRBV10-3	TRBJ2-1	CAISGAGDYNEQFF	TGTGCCATCAGTGGGGCGGGGGATTACAATGAGCAGTTCTTC
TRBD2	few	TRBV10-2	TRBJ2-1	CASSAGEMQFF	TGCGCCAGCAGCGCGGGGGAAATGCAGTTCTTC
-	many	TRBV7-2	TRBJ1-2	CASSLYVVMGGYGYTF	TGTGCCAGCAGCTTATACGTCGTGATGGGGGGCTATGGCTACACCTTC
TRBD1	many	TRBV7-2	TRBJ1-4	CASSRTGGSEKLFF	TGTGCCAGCAGTCGGACAGGGGGAAGTGAAAAACTGTTTTTT
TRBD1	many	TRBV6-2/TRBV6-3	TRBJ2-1	CASSYSKTGTGAYNEQFF	TGTGCCAGCAGTTACTCGAAAACAGGGACAGGGGCGTACAATGAGCAGTTCTTC
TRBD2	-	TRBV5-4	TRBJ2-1	CASSLEAGALSYNEQFF	TGTGCCAGCAGCTTGGAAGCGGGGGCCCTCTCCTACAATGAGCAGTTCTTC
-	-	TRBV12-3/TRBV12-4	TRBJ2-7	CASGFGASQTYEQYF	TGTGCCAGCGGTTTTGGGGCTTCCCAGACCTACGAGCAGTACTTC
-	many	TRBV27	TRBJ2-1	CASSLRGGHYNEQFF	TGTGCCAGCAGTTTAAGGGGGGGCCACTACAATGAGCAGTTCTTC
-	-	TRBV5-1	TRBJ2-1	CASSLVLGTQYNEQFF	TGCGCCAGCAGCTTGGTTTTGGGGACTCAATACAATGAGCAGTTCTTC
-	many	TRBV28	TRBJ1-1	CASSYTVMNTEAFF	TGTGCCAGCAGTTACACAGTCATGAACACTGAAGCTTTCTTT
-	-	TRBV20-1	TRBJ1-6	CSAAGTSVDSPLHF	TGCAGTGCCGCAGGGACGTCCGTGGATTCACCCCTCCACTTT
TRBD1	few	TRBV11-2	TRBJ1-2	CASSLDRSPDRVHYGYTF	TGTGCCAGCAGCTTAGATCGATCCCCCGACAGGGTTCACTATGGCTACACCTTC
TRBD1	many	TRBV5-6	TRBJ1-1	CASFEQTGEYTEAFF	TGTGCCAGCTTTGAACAGACAGGGGAGTACACTGAAGCTTTCTTT
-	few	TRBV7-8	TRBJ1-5	CASRKGGGNQPQHF	TGTGCCAGCAGAAAGGGGGGAGGCAATCAGCCCCAGCATTTT
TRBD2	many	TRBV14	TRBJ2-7	CASSTSGLASSYEQYF	TGTGCCAGCAGCACCTCGGGACTAGCGTCTTCCTACGAGCAGTACTTC
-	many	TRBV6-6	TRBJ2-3	CASSSGGRTDTQYF	TGTGCCAGCAGTTCAGGGGGGCGCACAGATACGCAGTATTTT
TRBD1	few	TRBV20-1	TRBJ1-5	CSARDRTGQVLSNQPQHF	TGCAGTGCTAGAGATCGCACGGGACAGGTCCTCAGCAATCAGCCCCAGCATTTT
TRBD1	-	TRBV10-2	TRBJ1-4	CASRDRGANEKLFF	TGCGCCAGCAGGGACAGGGGCGCTAATGAAAAACTGTTTTTT
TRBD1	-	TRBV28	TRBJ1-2	CASSSTLDRGGYGYTF	TGTGCCAGCAGTTCTACCCTGGACAGGGGAGGATATGGCTACACCTTC
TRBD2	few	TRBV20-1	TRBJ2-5	CSTSAGPGQETQYF	TGCAGCACGTCAGCGGGGCCCGGCCAAGAGACCCAGTACTTC
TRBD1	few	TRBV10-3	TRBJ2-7	CAISDPSQGSEQYF	TGTGCCATCAGTGATCCATCACAGGGGTCCGAGCAGTACTTC
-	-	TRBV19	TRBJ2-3	CASSIRPGLTDTQYF	TGTGCCAGTAGTATCCGCCCGGGGCTGACAGATACGCAGTATTTT
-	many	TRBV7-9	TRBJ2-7	CASSLDSQGRFDEQYF	TGTGCCAGCAGCTTAGACTCGCAGGGTCGTTTCGACGAGCAGTACTTC
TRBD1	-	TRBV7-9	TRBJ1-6	CASSLPFGDSSYNSPLHF	TGTGCCAGCAGCCTCCCATTTGGGGACAGCTCCTATAATTCACCCCTCCACTTT
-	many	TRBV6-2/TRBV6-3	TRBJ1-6	CASSLDTEYHSPLHF	TGTGCCAGCAGCCTGGACACCGAATATCATTCACCCCTCCACTTT
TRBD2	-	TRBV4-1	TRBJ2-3	CASSQGTGGGADTQYF	TGTGCCAGCAGCCAGGGGACTGGCGGGGGGGCAGATACGCAGTATTTT
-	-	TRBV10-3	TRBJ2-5	CAISESEGWQQETQYF	TGTGCCATCAGTGAGTCGGAGGGTTGGCAGCAAGAGACCCAGTACTTC
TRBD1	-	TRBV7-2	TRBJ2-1	CASSRRDLDRGYNEQFF	TGTGCCAGCAGCCGCAGAGATTTGGACAGGGGGTACAATGAGCAGTTCTTC
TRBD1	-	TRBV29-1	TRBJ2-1	CSVDRGAYNEQFF	TGCAGCGTGGACAGGGGGGCCTACAATGAGCAGTTCTTC
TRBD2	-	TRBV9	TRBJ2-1	CASSVSSGRPYNEQFF	TGTGCCAGCAGCGTCTCTAGCGGGCGACCCTACAATGAGCAGTTCTTC
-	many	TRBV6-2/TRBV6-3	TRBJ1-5	CASRYSNQPQHF	TGTGCCAGCAGATATAGCAATCAGCCCCAGCATTTT
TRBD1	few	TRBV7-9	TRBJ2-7	CASRPKTGFNEQYF	TGTGCCAGCAGGCCTAAGACAGGGTTCAACGAGCAGTACTTC
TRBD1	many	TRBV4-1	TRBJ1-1	CASSQGGQEAFF	TGCGCCAGCAGCCAAGGGGGACAGGAAGCTTTCTTT
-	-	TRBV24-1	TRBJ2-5	CATSDRQGRRETQYF	TGTGCCACCAGTGATCGGCAGGGAAGGCGAGAGACCCAGTACTTC
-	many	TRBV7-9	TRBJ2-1	CASSLAYQLHEQFF	TGTGCCAGCAGCTTAGCTTATCAGTTGCATGAGCAGTTCTTC
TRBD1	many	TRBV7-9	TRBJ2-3	CASTKTGTASTDTQYF	TGTGCCAGCACCAAAACCGGGACAGCTAGCACAGATACGCAGTATTTT
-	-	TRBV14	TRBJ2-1	CASSHPRKGLNEQFF	TGTGCCAGCAGCCACCCAAGGAAGGGGCTCAATGAGCAGTTCTTC